The 28 T cell receptor beta chains below were found in one sample sequenced in a study of metastatic and nonmetastatic thyroid tumors. Treatment of any kind had been given to no patient before thyroid surgery. Using MiXCR, TCRdb reanalyzed the PCR reads. The data show tens of thousands of clones, 24% seen once. Sequenced: blood. The receptors originated from a male donor with papillary thyroid cancer or a benign thyroid nodule (not recorded which). Some clones in this sample may be carry-over from other donors' samples.

This chain's CDR3 is CSASSGLPGTALNEQYF. The CDR3 nucleotides read TGCAGTGCTAGCTCCGGACTGCCGGGGACGGCCTTAAACGAGCAGTACTTC. The chain joins TRBV20-1 to TRBJ2-7; possibly TRBD1 or TRBD2 for D (5 bases each). This CDR3 contains 17 residues. With 3 bases removed from V and 5 bases from J, the gap between germline ends came to 26 bases. The germline gives CDR1 DFQATT, CDR2 SNEGSKA (reference sequence).

This chain joins TRBV18 and TRBJ1-1, with 7 bases aligning to TRBD1. The V gene's germline CDR1 is KGHSH and CDR2 LQKENI. The V segment lost 3 bases and the J segment 2 bases; nucleotides outside the gene matches: 3. There are 14 residues in the CDR3. The CDR3 DNA sequence: TGTGCCAGCTCACCCAGGGACAGAAACACTGAAGCTTTCTTT. Its protein product is CASSPRDRNTEAFF. The full variable domain, in which reference TRBV18 and TRBJ1-1 provide the parts outside the CDR3, is NAGVMQNPRHLVRRRGQEARLRCSPMKGHSHVYWYRQLPEEGLKFMVYLQKENIIDESGMPKERFSAEFPKEGPSILRIQQVVRGDSAAYFCASSPRDRNTEAFFGQGTRLTVV.

This clone rates as medium-sized. This chain connects TRBV12-3 or TRBV12-4 to TRBJ2-3; 7 bases are shared with TRBD2. CDR3 length equals 14 residues. After removal of 4 bases from V and 0 bases from J, the junction contained 1 base not matched to a gene. The CDR3 nucleotides are TGTGCCAGCAGTTGGGGGGGAAGCACAGATACGCAGTATTTT. Protein product: CASSWGGSTDTQYF.

This clone occurred a few times. This chain uses TRBV6-1 with TRBJ2-3; 7 bases match TRBD2. CDR3 length equals 15 residues. Germline CDR1 MNHNS, CDR2 SASEGT. V was clipped by 1 base and J by 2 bases; unmatched bases: 3. The CDR3 nucleotides read TGTGCCAGCAGTGAAGGCCGGGAGGCCACAGATACGCAGTATTTT. This encodes CASSEGREATDTQYF.

The J gene is TRBJ2-5, the V gene TRBV30; D is ambiguous. The germline V gene has CDR1 GTSNPN and CDR2 SVGIG (reference sequence). The CDR3 is made up of 14 amino acids. V lost 1 base to trimming and J lost 0 bases, with 9 bases between them. In nucleotides, the CDR3 is TGTGCCTGGAGTGGGGTCAGCTACCAAGAGACCCAGTACTTC. Its protein product is CAWSGVSYQETQYF.

In its sample, this clone was seen many times. The chain combines TRBV7-9 with TRBJ1-2; 7 bases align to TRBD1. This CDR3 spans 15 amino acids. With V trimmed by 5 bases and J by 4 bases, 10 bases remained unmatched. The germline V gene has CDR1 SEHNR and CDR2 FQNEAQ (reference sequence). CDR3 nucleotide sequence: TGTGCCAGCAGCCTCAACAGGGGCGAAGGCTATGGCTACACCTTC. Translating it yields CASSLNRGEGYGYTF.

This clone rates as medium-sized. The CDR3 nucleotides are TGTGCCAGCTCACCTCCATGGGGGAGTGAGGCCAACGTCCTGACTTTC. It is translated as CASSPPWGSEANVLTF. The chain recombines TRBV18 with TRBJ2-6; D possibly matches TRBD1 or TRBD2 (5 bases each). The V end was cut by 3 bases, the J end by 6 bases, with 15 bases between. The CDR3 extends over 16 amino acids. Germline V gene sequence: CDR1 KGHSH, CDR2 LQKENI.

This clone has just a few counts. The chain recombines TRBV28 with TRBJ1-5; D unclear. Germline assignment: CDR1 MDHEN and CDR2 SYDVKM. The CDR3 is made up of 12 amino acids. V was trimmed by 1 base and J by 6 bases, leaving 4 bases between them. The CDR3 DNA follows: TGTGCCAGCAGTTTATCCGGTCAGCCCCAGCATTTT. Its protein product is CASSLSGQPQHF.

The chain uses TRBV5-5 and TRBJ2-6; D ambiguous. V lost 0 bases and J 1 base, leaving 8 bases between the germline ends. The CDR3 sequence is 16 residues long. Germline lookup yields CDR1 SGHKS and CDR2 YYEKEE (reference sequence). The CDR3 DNA reads as TGTGCCAGCAGCTTGGCCACCAGGTCTGGGGCCAACGTCCTGACTTTC. It specifies CASSLATRSGANVLTF.

The chain joins TRBV4-1 to TRBJ2-3; TRBD2 aligns across 8 bases. CDR1 and CDR2 (germline): MGHRA, YSYEKL. Losses at the gene ends were 4 bases for V and 0 bases for J; bases not matched to a gene: 9. CDR3 length equals 17 residues. The CDR3 is CASSRPKLAASTDTQYF. The CDR3 DNA reads as TGCGCCAGCAGCCGCCCGAAACTAGCGGCTAGCACAGATACGCAGTATTTT.

This rearrangement joins TRBV7-2 to TRBJ2-7, with D possibly being TRBD1 (8 bases). Germline V CDR1 and CDR2: SGHTA, FQGNSA. Trimming took off 8 bases at V and 9 bases at J, with 20 bases between the two ends. The CDR3 spans 13 residues. CDR3 sequence reads: CASEDREGIGQYF. The CDR3 coding sequence is TGTGCCAGCGAGGACAGGGAGGGTATTGGGCAGTACTTC.

This clone was counted many times. J is TRBJ2-7 and V is TRBV5-6; 12 positions match TRBD2. With 2 bases clipped from V and 7 bases from J, the junction kept 10 bases outside the gene matches. The CDR3 extends over 16 amino acids. Germline CDR1 reads SGHDT; CDR2 reads YYEEEE. CDR3 residues: CASSFPLAGGPREQYF. CDR3 nucleotide sequence: TGTGCCAGCAGCTTCCCACTAGCGGGAGGTCCGAGGGAGCAGTACTTC.

This clone was observed many times. Since a much larger clone is just one base distant, this may be a read error. The CDR3 sequence is CANRPTSGRRGETQYF. For the CDR3, the DNA is TGTGCCAACAGACCGACTAGCGGGAGAAGGGGAGAGACCCAGTACTTC. The chain carries TRBV7-2 and TRBJ2-5, with 12 nucleotides matching TRBD2. Germline CDR1 reads SGHTA; CDR2 reads FQGNSA. Germline trimming cut 10 bases from V and 4 bases from J; bases unmatched to any gene: 13. CDR3 size: 16 residues. Filled out from reference TRBV7-2 and TRBJ2-5, the complete variable domain reads GAGVSQSPSNKVTEKGKDVELRCDPISGHTALYWYRQSLGQGLEFLIYFQGNSAPDKSGLPSDRFSAERTGGSVSTLTIQRTQQEDSAVYLCANRPTSGRRGETQYFGPGTRLLVL.

This clone was seen repeatedly, ten times or more. The chain employs TRBV5-1 and TRBJ1-2; no clear D. The CDR3 runs 16 residues. The germline V gene encodes CDR1 SGHRS and CDR2 YFSETQ. V lost 4 bases and J 0 bases, leaving 16 bases between the germline ends. The CDR3 region is CASSAQGRTSNYGYTF. The CDR3 DNA reads TGCGCCAGCAGCGCACAAGGACGGACCTCTAACTATGGCTACACCTTC. Combining the CDR3 with reference TRBV5-1 and TRBJ1-2 gives the whole variable domain KAGVTQTPRYLIKTRGQQVTLSCSPISGHRSVSWYQQTPGQGLQFLFEYFSETQRNKGNFPGRFSGRQFSNSRSEMNVSTLELGDSALYLCASSAQGRTSNYGYTFGSGTRLTVV.

A note on this clone: One base away lies a much larger clone, so this may be a sequencing read error. The CDR3 nucleotides read TGTGCCAGCAGCTTGGAACGGTTCGGGGAGCCGTTTTTT. It translates to CASSLERFGEPFF. The rearrangement uses TRBV5-4 and TRBJ2-2; the D gene is possibly TRBD2 (5 bases). The CDR3 is made up of 13 amino acids. The germline V gene has CDR1 SGHNT and CDR2 YYREEE (reference sequence).

This clone was seen a few times. The gene calls are TRBV6-5 and TRBJ2-6; D may be TRBD2 (5 bases). The germline V and J ends were trimmed by 4 bases and 0 bases, with 10 bases remaining between them. The germline gives CDR1 MNHEY, CDR2 SVGAGI. This CDR3 has 16 residues. The DNA of the CDR3 is TGTGCCAGCAGTTCAGGACTGATCTCTGGGGCCAACGTCCTGACTTTC. Protein: CASSSGLISGANVLTF.

The chain couples TRBV11-2 to TRBJ2-3; 9 bases align to TRBD2. V shed 0 bases, J shed 1 base, and the junction held 2 bases outside the gene matches. CDR1 and CDR2 (germline): SGHAT, FQNNGV. The length of the CDR3 is 16 residues. In DNA, the CDR3 is TGTGCCAGCAGCTTAGATAGCGGGAGTGGCACAGATACGCAGTATTTT. It specifies CASSLDSGSGTDTQYF.

This clone occurred many times. The V call is TRBV20-1, the J call TRBJ2-2; D is perhaps TRBD1 (5 bases). Trimming removed 2 bases at V and 1 base at J, with 8 bases between. CDR1 and CDR2 (germline): DFQATT, SNEGSKA (reference sequence). This CDR3 contains 14 residues. For the CDR3, the DNA is TGCAGTGCTAGACCCGGACAGAACACCGGGGAGCTGTTTTTT. Translating gives CSARPGQNTGELFF.

In regard to this clone: One junction end disagrees with the germline gene, perhaps due to a read error. The same CDR3 can be traced to other DNA sequences in this sample. The V gene is TRBV19, the J gene TRBJ1-2, with D maybe TRBD1 (6 bases). The V gene's germline CDR1 is LNHDA and CDR2 SQIVND (reference sequence). The CDR3 has 15 residues. As DNA, the CDR3 is TGTGCCAGTAGTTCTGAACGGACAGCGTTCTATGGATACACCTTC. This encodes CASSSERTAFYGYTF.

The gene calls are TRBV7-8 and TRBJ2-2; D may be TRBD2 (5 bases). Per germline, CDR1 SGHVS and CDR2 FQNEAQ. This CDR3 contains 17 residues. The ends were cut back, 4 bases at V and 3 bases at J, with 18 bases in the middle. The CDR3 sequence is CASSSEAGKADTGELFF. CDR3 nucleotides: TGTGCCAGCAGCTCCGAGGCCGGGAAGGCGGACACCGGGGAGCTGTTTTTT.

At least ten counts were recorded for this clone. The chain couples TRBV28 to TRBJ2-7; a weak D match, TRBD1 (6 bases). In germline, CDR1 is MDHEN, CDR2 SYDVKM. V was pared by 10 bases and J by 4 bases, with 14 bases between. The CDR3 sequence is 12 residues long. CDR3 sequence: CATTGQGYEQYF. CDR3 sequence (DNA): TGTGCCACCACCGGGCAGGGGTACGAGCAGTACTTC.

The chain couples TRBV5-1 to TRBJ1-2, with D unresolved. Trimming stripped 3 bases from V and 2 bases from J, with 11 bases between. The CDR3 is 14 amino acids. CDR1 and CDR2 from the germline V gene are SGHRS and YFSETQ. This CDR3 is CASSSGRPNYGYTF. CDR3 nucleotides: TGCGCCAGCAGCTCCGGACGGCCCAACTATGGCTACACCTTC.

This clone appeared many times. The V call is TRBV10-3, the J call TRBJ2-2; D not certain. Germline CDR1 ENHRY, CDR2 SYGVKD. The CDR3 is made up of 12 amino acids. The V end was cut by 8 bases, the J end by 7 bases, with 11 bases between. CDR3 nucleotide sequence: TGTGCCATCCGACCCTCTGGCGGGGAGCTGTTTTTT. It codes for CAIRPSGGELFF.

This clone was observed a few times. The rearrangement uses TRBV28 and TRBJ1-4; a possible D gene is TRBD1 (5 bases). Germline values: CDR1 MDHEN, CDR2 SYDVKM. This CDR3 contains 16 residues. V gave up 5 bases and J gave up 2 bases, with 15 bases separating them. CDR3 sequence reads: CASSPLPGATNEKLFF. The CDR3 coding sequence is TGTGCCAGCAGTCCCTTGCCCGGGGCTACTAATGAAAAACTGTTTTTT.

This clone has a count of ten or more. A much larger clone lies one base from this, so it may be a read error. The V and J genes are TRBV15 and TRBJ2-1; the D is unclear. The germline V gene encodes CDR1 LNHNV and CDR2 YYDKDF (reference sequence). Trimming cost V 8 bases and J 10 bases, with 21 bases left between them. There are 14 residues in the CDR3. The CDR3 DNA sequence: TGTGCCACCCGCGCATTAGGACCGGTACGAGAGCAGTTCTTC. Translation gives CATRALGPVREQFF.

V is TRBV10-3 and J is TRBJ1-5; D uncertain. From germline, CDR1 is ENHRY and CDR2 SYGVKD. V gave up 0 bases and J gave up 3 bases, with 18 bases separating them. The CDR3 runs 18 residues. CDR3 sequence reads: CAISESFGSRSSNQPQHF. Here the CDR3 DNA reads TGTGCCATCAGTGAGTCGTTTGGCAGCAGAAGTTCCAATCAGCCCCAGCATTTT.

The DNA of the CDR3 is TGTGCCAGCAGCCAAGGGGGAGCGGGAGTCACAGATACGCAGTATTTT. Amino acids: CASSQGGAGVTDTQYF. The chain combines TRBV4-2 with TRBJ2-3, with 8 bases lining up with TRBD2. With V trimmed by 1 base and J by 2 bases, 5 bases remained unmatched. The length of the CDR3 is 16 residues. Germline assignment: CDR1 LGHNA and CDR2 YNFKEQ.

This clone was detected only once. The chain is built from TRBV5-4 and TRBJ1-1; no clear D gene. V was trimmed by 1 base and J by 2 bases, leaving 12 bases between them. The CDR3 spans 15 residues. Germline assignment: CDR1 SGHNT and CDR2 YYREEE (reference sequence). For the CDR3, the DNA is TGTGCCAGCAGCTTGTGGGTGGCGACCAACACTGAAGCTTTCTTT. Translating gives CASSLWVATNTEAFF.